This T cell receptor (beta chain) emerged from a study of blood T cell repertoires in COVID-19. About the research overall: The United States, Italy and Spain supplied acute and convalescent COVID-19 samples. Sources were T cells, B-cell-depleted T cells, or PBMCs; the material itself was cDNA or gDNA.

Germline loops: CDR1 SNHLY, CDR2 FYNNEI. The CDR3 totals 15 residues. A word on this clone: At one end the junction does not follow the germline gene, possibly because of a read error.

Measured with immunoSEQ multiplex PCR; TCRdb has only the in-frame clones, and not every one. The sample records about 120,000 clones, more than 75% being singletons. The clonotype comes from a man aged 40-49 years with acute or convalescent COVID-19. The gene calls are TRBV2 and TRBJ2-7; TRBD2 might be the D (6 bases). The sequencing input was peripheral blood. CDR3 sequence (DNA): TGTGCCAGCAGTAAAGCGGAGGGGAGGACCTACGAGCAGTACTTC. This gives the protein CASSKAEGRTYEQYF.